Following are 2 T cell receptor beta chains from one sample sequenced in a study of neurological immune-mediated disorders (dated by TCRdb to 2018 to 2020). The method behind the library was 5' RACE. Sequencing instrument: Illumina HiSeq 2500. TCRdb reprocessing: public reads trimmed at Q25 with fastp, clones called with MiXCR, in-frame beta chains kept. Rows are combined by CDR3 protein, so each entry shows the most common genes and DNA. In this sample the table shows 120,000 or so distinct CDR3 sequences, about 3.4% of which occur a single time. Around 1.2% of the sample lies in the top ten. Sequenced: PBMCs. These receptors were obtained from a woman in her twenties or thirties with multiple sclerosis.

This clonotype was found many times. The V gene is TRBV20-1, the J gene TRBJ2-7; 8 bases line up with TRBD1. CDR3 length equals 14 residues. CDR1 is DFQATT, CDR2 SNEGSKA, per germline (reference sequence). With V trimmed by 6 bases and J by 4 bases, 11 bases remained unmatched. CDR3 residues: CSATLRQGHYEQYF. The CDR3, as DNA: TGCAGTGCGACACTCCGACAGGGGCATTACGAGCAGTACTTC.

This clonotype came up many times. The gene calls are TRBV29-1 and TRBJ1-4; D remains ambiguous. This CDR3 is built from 14 residues. The germline V gene encodes CDR1 SQVTM and CDR2 ANQGSEA. With 3 bases removed from V and 8 bases from J, the gap between germline ends came to 16 bases. CDR3 in DNA: TGCAGCGTTGAGTTGCCGAACCTTGGGGAAAAACTGTTTTTT. Protein product: CSVELPNLGEKLFF.